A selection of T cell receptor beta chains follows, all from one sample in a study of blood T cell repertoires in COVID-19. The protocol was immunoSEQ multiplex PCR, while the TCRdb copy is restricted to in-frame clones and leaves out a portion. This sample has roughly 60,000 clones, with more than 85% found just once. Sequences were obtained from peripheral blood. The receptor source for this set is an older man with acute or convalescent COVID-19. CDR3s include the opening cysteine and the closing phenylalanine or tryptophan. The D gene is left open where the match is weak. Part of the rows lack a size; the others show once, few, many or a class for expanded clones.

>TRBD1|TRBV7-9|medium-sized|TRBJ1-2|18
CASSPSGTGDTSLYGYTF
TGTGCCAGCAGCCCCTCCGGGACAGGTGACACCTCGCTTTATGGCTACACCTTC
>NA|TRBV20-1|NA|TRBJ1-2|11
CSATVNYGYTF
TGCAGTGCTACCGTAAACTATGGCTACACCTTC
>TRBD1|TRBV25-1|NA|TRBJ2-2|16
CASSESWPTGTGELFF
TGTGCCAGCAGTGAAAGTTGGCCGACAGGGACCGGGGAGCTGTTTTTT
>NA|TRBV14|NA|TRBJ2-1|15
CASSQVVGRYNEQFF
TGTGCCAGCAGCCAAGTGGTGGGCCGCTACAATGAGCAGTTCTTC
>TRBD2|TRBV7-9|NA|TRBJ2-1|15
CASTHLSGGYNEQFF
TGTGCCAGCACCCATTTATCGGGAGGGTACAATGAGCAGTTCTTC
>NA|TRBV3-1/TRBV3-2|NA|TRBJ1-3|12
CASSPSGNTIYF
TGTGCCAGCAGCCCATCAGGAAACACCATATATTTT
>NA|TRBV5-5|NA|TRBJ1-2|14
CASTKEHSSYGYTF
TGTGCCAGCACCAAAGAACACAGCTCCTATGGCTACACCTTC
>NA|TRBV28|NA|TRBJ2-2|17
CASSFGGGGTHTGELFF
TGTGCCAGCAGTTTTGGGGGAGGAGGTACGCACACCGGGGAGCTGTTTTTT
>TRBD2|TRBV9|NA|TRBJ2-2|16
CASSAGLAGEAGELFF
TGTGCCAGCAGCGCAGGACTAGCGGGAGAGGCCGGGGAGCTGTTTTTT
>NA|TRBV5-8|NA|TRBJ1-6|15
CASSLDSGPGDKVRF
TGTGCCAGCAGCTTGGACTCGGGCCCCGGGGATAAGGTCCGCTTT
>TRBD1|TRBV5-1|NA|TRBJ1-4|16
CASSLASGGLGEKLFF
TGCGCCAGCAGCTTGGCCTCAGGGGGCCTCGGTGAAAAACTGTTTTTT
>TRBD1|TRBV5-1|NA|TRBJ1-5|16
CASSAGGSYSNQPQHF
TGCGCCAGCAGCGCAGGGGGCAGTTATAGCAATCAGCCCCAGCATTTT
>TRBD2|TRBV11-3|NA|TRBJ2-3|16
CASTNTSGRLADTQYF
TGTGCCAGCACCAATACTAGCGGGAGACTCGCAGATACGCAGTATTTT
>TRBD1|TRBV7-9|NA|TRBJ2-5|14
CASSLDRVQETQYF
TGTGCCAGCAGCCTCGACAGGGTCCAAGAGACCCAGTACTTC
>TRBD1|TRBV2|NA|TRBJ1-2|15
CASSRDRGSFYGYTF
TGTGCCAGCAGTAGGGACAGGGGATCTTTCTATGGCTACACCTTC
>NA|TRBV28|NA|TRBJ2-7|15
CASSLGRGASYEQYF
TGTGCCAGCAGTTTAGGGCGCGGGGCCTCCTACGAGCAGTACTTC
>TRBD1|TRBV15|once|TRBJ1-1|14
CATSMMTQGTEAFF
TGTGCCACCAGTATGATGACACAGGGGACTGAAGCTTTCTTT
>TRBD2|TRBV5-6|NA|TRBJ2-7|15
CASLAGDYTVREQYF
TGTGCCAGCCTCGCGGGGGACTACACCGTGAGAGAGCAGTACTTC
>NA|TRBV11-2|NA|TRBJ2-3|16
CASSPRSGLGTDTQYF
TGTGCCAGCAGCCCCCGTTCAGGGTTGGGGACAGATACGCAGTATTTT
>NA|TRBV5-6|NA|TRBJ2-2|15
CASSHSGWGTGELFF
TGTGCCAGCAGCCACTCAGGGTGGGGCACCGGGGAGCTGTTTTTT
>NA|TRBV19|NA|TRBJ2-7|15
CASSIGAGGPYEQYF
TGTGCCAGTAGTATAGGGGCAGGAGGGCCCTACGAGCAGTACTTC
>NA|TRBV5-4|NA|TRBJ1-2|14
CASSLGGVEGGYTF
TGTGCCAGCAGCTTGGGGGGGGTTGAGGGCGGCTACACCTTC
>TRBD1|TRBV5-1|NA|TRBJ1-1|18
CASSFLGRQGVMNTEAFF
TGCGCCAGCAGCTTCCTTGGGCGGCAGGGGGTCATGAACACTGAAGCTTTCTTT
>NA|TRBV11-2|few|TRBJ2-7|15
CASSQRLRQTYEQYF
TGTGCCAGCAGCCAGCGCCTAAGACAGACCTACGAGCAGTACTTC
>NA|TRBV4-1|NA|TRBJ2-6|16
CASSQGQVPGANVLTF
TGCGCCAGCAGCCAAGGACAGGTCCCTGGGGCCAACGTCCTGACTTTC
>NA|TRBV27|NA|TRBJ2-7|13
CASRSSGSYEQYF
TGTGCCAGCAGATCCTCCGGGTCCTACGAGCAGTACTTC
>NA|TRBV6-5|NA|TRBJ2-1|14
CASSPGLLQWEQFF
TGTGCCAGCAGTCCGGGACTCTTACAATGGGAGCAGTTCTTC
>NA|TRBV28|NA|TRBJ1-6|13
CRTAPLYNSPLHF
TGTAGGACAGCTCCCCTTTATAATTCACCCCTCCACTTT
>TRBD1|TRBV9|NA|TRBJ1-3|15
CASSIADRVGDTIYF
TGTGCCAGCAGCATAGCCGACAGGGTTGGGGACACCATATATTTT
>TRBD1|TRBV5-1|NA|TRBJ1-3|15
CASSTGQGSGNTIYF
TGCGCCAGCAGCACAGGACAGGGATCCGGAAACACCATATATTTT
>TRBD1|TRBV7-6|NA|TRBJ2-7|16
CASSLGLRGQGYEQYF
TGTGCCAGCAGCTTAGGTTTACGGGGACAGGGTTACGAGCAGTACTTC
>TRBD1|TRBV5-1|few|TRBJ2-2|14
CASSSGQGTGELFF
TGCGCCAGCAGCTCGGGACAGGGGACCGGGGAGCTGTTTTTT
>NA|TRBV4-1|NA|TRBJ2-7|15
CASSQDSAYGVGQYF
TGCGCCAGCAGCCAAGATTCGGCCTACGGGGTTGGGCAGTACTTC
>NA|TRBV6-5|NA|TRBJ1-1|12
CASRTGITEAFF
TGTGCCAGCCGAACAGGGATAACTGAAGCTTTCTTT
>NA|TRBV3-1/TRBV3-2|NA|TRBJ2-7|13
CASSRQASYEQYF
TGTGCCAGCAGCCGACAGGCCTCCTACGAGCAGTACTTC
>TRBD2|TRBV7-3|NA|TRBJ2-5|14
CASKVLTSRETQYF
TGTGCCAGCAAGGTTCTGACTAGCCGGGAGACCCAGTACTTC
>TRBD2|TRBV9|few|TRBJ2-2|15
CASSPRREEVGELFF
TGTGCCAGCAGCCCGCGGCGGGAGGAGGTGGGGGAGCTGTTTTTT
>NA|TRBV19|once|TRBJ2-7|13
CASTGHGDYEQYF
TGTGCCAGTACCGGACATGGGGACTACGAGCAGTACTTC
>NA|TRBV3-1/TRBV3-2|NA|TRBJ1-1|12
CASKDTNTEAFF
TGTGCCAGCAAAGACACCAACACTGAAGCTTTCTTT
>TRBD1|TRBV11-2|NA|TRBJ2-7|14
CASSFSTGVYEQYF
TGTGCCAGCAGCTTTTCGACAGGGGTCTACGAGCAGTACTTC
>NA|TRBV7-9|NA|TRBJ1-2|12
CASSLENYGYTF
TGTGCCAGCAGCTTGGAGAACTATGGCTACACCTTC
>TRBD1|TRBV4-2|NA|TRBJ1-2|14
CASSPDRGAGGYTF
TGTGCCAGCAGCCCGGACAGGGGAGCGGGTGGCTACACCTTC
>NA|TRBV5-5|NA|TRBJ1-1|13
CASSSGLWLEAFF
TGTGCCAGCAGCTCCGGGTTATGGCTTGAAGCTTTCTTT
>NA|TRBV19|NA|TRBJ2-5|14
CASSDTGIWETQYF
TGTGCCAGTAGCGATACAGGTATTTGGGAGACCCAGTACTTC
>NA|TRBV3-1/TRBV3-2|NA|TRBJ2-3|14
CASSHSRHGDTQYF
TGTGCCAGCAGCCACAGTAGACATGGAGATACGCAGTATTTT
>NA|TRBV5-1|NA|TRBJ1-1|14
CASSLATGNTEAFF
TGCGCCAGCAGCTTGGCCACGGGGAACACTGAAGCTTTCTTT
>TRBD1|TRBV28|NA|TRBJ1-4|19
CASSSILPGTGLTNEKLFF
TGTGCCAGCAGTAGTATCCTCCCCGGGACAGGGTTAACTAATGAAAAACTGTTTTTT
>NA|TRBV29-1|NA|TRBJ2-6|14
CSVETSIGANVLTF
TGCAGCGTTGAAACCTCTATCGGGGCCAACGTCCTGACTTTC
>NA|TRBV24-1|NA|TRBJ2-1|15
CATSDPGGRKNEQFF
TGTGCCACCAGTGATCCTGGGGGCCGGAAAAATGAGCAGTTCTTC
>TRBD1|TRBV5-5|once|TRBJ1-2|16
CASSDGSTGAGVGYTF
TGTGCCAGCAGCGATGGTTCCACAGGGGCTGGGGTTGGCTACACCTTC